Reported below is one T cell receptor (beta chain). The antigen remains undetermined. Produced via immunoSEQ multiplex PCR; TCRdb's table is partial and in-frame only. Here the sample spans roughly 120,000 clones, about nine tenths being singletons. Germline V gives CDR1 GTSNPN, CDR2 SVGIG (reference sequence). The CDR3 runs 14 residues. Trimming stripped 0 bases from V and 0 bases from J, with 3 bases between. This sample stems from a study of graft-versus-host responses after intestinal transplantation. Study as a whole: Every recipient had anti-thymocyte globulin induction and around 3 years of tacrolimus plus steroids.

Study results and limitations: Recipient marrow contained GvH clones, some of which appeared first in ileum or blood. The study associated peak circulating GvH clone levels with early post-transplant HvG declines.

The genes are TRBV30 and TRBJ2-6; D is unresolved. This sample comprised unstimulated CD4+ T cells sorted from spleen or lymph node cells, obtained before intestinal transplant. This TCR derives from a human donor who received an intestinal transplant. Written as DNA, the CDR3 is TGTGCCTGGAGTGTATACTCTGGGGCCAACGTCCTGACTTTC. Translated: CAWSVYSGANVLTF.